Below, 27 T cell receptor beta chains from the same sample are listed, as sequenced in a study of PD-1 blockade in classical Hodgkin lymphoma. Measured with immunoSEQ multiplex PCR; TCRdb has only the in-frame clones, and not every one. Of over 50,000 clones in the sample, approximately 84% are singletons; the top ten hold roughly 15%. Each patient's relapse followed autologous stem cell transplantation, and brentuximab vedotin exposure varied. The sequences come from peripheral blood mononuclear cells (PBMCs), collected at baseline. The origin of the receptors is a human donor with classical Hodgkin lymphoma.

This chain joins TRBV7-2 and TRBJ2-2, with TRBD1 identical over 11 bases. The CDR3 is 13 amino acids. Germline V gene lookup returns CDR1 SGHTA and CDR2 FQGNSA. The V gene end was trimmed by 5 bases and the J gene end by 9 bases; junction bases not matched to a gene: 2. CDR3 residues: CASSPDRGRELFF. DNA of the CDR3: TGTGCCAGCAGCCCGGACAGGGGGCGGGAGCTGTTTTTT. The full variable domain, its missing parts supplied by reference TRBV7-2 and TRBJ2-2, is GAGVSQSPSNKVTEKGKDVELRCDPISGHTALYWYRQSLGQGLEFLIYFQGNSAPDKSGLPSDRFSAERTGGSVSTLTIQRTQQEDSAVYLCASSPDRGRELFFGEGSRLTVL.

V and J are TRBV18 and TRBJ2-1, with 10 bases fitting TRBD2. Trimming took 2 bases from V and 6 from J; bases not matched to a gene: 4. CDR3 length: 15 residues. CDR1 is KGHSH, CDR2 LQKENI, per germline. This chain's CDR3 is CASSPVAGGRNEQFF. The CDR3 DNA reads TGTGCCAGCTCACCAGTAGCGGGAGGCCGCAATGAGCAGTTCTTC.

The CDR3 region has the DNA TGTGCCAGCAGCTTACAGGGGATCACCGGGGAGCTGTTTTTT. Its protein is CASSLQGITGELFF. The chain links TRBV7-2 to TRBJ2-2; D may be TRBD1 (6 bases). Germline V CDR1 and CDR2: SGHTA, FQGNSA. The CDR3 consists of 14 residues. V shed 2 bases and J shed 4 bases, with 8 bases lying between them.

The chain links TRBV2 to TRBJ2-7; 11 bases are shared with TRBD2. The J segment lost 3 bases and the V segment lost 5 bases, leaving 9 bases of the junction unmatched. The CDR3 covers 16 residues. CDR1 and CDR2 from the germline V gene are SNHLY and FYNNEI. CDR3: CASSKSGTSGRYEQYV. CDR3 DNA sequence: TGTGCCAGCAGTAAATCCGGGACTAGCGGCCGCTACGAGCAGTACGTC.

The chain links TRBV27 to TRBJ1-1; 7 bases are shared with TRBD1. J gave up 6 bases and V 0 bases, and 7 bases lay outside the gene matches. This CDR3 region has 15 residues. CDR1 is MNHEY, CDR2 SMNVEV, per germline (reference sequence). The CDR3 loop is CASSLSILGGAEAFF. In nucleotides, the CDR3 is TGTGCCAGCAGTTTATCCATTCTAGGGGGCGCTGAAGCTTTCTTT.

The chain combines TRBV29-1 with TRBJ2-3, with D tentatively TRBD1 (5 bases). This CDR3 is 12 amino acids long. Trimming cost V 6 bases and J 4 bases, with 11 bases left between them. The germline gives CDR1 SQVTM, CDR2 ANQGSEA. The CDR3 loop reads CSVGLGADTQYF. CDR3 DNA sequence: TGCAGCGTCGGATTAGGGGCAGATACGCAGTATTTT.

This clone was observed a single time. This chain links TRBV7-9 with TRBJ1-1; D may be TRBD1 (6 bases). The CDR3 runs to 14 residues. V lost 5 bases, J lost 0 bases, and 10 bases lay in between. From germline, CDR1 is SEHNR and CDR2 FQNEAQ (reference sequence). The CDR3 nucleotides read TGTGCCAGCAGCGAACAGGGCTTGAACACTGAAGCTTTCTTT. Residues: CASSEQGLNTEAFF.

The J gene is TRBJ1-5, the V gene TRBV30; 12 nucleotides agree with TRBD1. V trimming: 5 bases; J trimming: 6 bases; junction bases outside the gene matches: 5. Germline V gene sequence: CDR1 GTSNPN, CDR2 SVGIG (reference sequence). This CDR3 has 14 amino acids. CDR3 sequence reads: CAWAGTGGFQPQHF. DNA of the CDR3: TGTGCCTGGGCAGGGACAGGGGGCTTTCAGCCCCAGCATTTT.

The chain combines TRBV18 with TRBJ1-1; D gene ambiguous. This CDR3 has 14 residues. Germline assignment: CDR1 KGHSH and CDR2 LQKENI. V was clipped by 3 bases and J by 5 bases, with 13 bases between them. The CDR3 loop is CASSPGHRWTEAFF. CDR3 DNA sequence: TGTGCCAGCTCACCGGGCCACCGGTGGACTGAAGCTTTCTTT.

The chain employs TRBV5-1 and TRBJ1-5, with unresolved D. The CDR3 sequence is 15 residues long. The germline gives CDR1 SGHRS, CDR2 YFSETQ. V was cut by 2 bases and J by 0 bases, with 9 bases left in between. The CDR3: CASSLGPSSNQPQHF. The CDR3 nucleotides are TGCGCCAGCAGCTTAGGACCGAGTAGCAATCAGCCCCAGCATTTT. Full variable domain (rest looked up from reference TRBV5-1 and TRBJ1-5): KAGVTQTPRYLIKTRGQQVTLSCSPISGHRSVSWYQQTPGQGLQFLFEYFSETQRNKGNFPGRFSGRQFSNSRSEMNVSTLELGDSALYLCASSLGPSSNQPQHFGDGTRLSIL.

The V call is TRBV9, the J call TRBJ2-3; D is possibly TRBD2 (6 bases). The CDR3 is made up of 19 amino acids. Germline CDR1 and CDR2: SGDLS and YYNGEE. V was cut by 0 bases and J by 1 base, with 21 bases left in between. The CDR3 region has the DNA TGTGCCAGCAGCGTAGCGGGGGTGACTCCGGGCTCTCGCACAGATACGCAGTATTTT. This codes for CASSVAGVTPGSRTDTQYF.

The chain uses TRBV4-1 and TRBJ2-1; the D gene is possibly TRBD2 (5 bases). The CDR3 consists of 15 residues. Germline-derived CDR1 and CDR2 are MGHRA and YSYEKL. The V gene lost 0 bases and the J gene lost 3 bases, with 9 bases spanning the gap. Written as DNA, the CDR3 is TGCGCCAGCAGCCAAGATAGACTATTCTACAATGAGCAGTTCTTC. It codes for CASSQDRLFYNEQFF.

CDR3 bases: TGCGCCAGCAGCTTACAGGTCGGTGAAAAACTGTTTTTT. It is translated as CASSLQVGEKLFF. V and J are TRBV5-1 and TRBJ1-4; TRBD1 might be the D (5 bases). CDR1 SGHRS and CDR2 YFSETQ come from the germline V gene. V lost 2 bases and J 7 bases, leaving 9 bases between the germline ends. The CDR3 contains 13 residues.

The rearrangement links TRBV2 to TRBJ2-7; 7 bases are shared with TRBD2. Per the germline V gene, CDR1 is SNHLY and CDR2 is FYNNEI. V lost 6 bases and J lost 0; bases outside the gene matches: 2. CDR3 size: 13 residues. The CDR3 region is CASRGGASYEQYV. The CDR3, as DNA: TGTGCCAGCAGGGGAGGGGCCTCCTACGAGCAGTACGTC.

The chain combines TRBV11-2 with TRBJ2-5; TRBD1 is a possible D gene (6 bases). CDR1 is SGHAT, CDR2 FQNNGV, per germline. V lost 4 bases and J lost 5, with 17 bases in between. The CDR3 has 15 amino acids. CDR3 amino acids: CASSSLQGQMETQYF. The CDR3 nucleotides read TGTGCCAGCAGCTCATTACAGGGACAAATGGAGACCCAGTACTTC.

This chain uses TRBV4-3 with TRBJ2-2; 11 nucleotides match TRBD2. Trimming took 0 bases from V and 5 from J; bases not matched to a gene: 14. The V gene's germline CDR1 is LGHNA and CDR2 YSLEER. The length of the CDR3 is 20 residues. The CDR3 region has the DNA TGCGCCAGCAGCCAAGATCGGCTAGCGGGAGGAGGGTTGGTGACCGGGGAGCTGTTTTTT. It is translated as CASSQDRLAGGGLVTGELFF.

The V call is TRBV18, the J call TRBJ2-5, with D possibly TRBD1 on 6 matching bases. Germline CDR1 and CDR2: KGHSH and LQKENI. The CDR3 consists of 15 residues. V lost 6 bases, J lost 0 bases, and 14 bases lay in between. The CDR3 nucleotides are TGTGCCAGCTCTCATTTCCGGGACAACCAAGAGACCCAGTACTTC. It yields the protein CASSHFRDNQETQYF.

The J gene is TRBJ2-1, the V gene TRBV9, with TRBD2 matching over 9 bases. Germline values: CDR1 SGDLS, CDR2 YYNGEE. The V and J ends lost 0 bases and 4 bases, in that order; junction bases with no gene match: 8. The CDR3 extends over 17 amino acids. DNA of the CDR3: TGTGCCAGCAGCGTAGGAAGAGCTAGCGGGGATTACAATGAGCAGTTCTTC. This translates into CASSVGRASGDYNEQFF.

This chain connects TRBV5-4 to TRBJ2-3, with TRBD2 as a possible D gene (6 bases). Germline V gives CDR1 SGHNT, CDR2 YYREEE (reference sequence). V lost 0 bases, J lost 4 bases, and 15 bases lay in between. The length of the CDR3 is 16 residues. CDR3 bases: TGTGCCAGCAGCTTGGGTAGCGGCTTGGGCGCAGATACGCAGTATTTT. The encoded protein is CASSLGSGLGADTQYF.

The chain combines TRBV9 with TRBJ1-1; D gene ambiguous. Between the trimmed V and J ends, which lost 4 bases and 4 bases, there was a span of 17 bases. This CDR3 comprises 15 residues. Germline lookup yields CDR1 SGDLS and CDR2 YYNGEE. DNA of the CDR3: TGTGCCAGCAGCCCAAAGCGGTCCTTTGGCACTGAAGCTTTCTTT. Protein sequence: CASSPKRSFGTEAFF. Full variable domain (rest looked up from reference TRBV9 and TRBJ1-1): DSGVTQTPKHLITATGQRVTLRCSPRSGDLSVYWYQQSLDQGLQFLIQYYNGEERAKGNILERFSAQQFPDLHSELNLSSLELGDSALYFCASSPKRSFGTEAFFGQGTRLTVV.

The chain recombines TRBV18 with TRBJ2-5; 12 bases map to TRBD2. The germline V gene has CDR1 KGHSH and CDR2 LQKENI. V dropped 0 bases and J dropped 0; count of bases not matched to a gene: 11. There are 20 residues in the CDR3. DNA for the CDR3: TGTGCCAGCTCACCACCTGTCACAACTAGCGGGAGGTTCTACCAAGAGACCCAGTACTTC. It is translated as CASSPPVTTSGRFYQETQYF.

The CDR3 DNA sequence: TGTGCCAGCAGCCAAGACGGGAACAGGGGCCTTCTCTCTGGGGCCAACGTCCTGACTTTC. Translation gives CASSQDGNRGLLSGANVLTF. This sequence joins TRBV4-2 and TRBJ2-6, with 7 bases matching TRBD1. Losses at the gene ends were 0 bases for V and 0 bases for J; bases not matched to a gene: 11. The CDR3 contains 20 residues. Germline V gene sequence: CDR1 LGHNA, CDR2 YNFKEQ.

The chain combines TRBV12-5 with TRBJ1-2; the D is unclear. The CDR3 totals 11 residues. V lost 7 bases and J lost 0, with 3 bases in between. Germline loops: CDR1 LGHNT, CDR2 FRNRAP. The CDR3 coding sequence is TGTGCTAGTGAAACTAACTATGGCTACACCTTC. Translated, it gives CASETNYGYTF.

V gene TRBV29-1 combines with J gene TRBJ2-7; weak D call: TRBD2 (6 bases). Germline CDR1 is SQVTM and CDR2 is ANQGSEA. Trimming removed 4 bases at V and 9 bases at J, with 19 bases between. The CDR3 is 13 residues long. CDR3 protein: CSVGLGGSGLQYF. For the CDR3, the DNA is TGCAGCGTTGGATTGGGGGGATCGGGCCTGCAGTACTTC.

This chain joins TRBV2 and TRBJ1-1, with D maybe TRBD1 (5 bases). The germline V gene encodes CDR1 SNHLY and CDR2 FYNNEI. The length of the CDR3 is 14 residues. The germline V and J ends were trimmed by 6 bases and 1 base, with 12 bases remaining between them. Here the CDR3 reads CASSGRQTNTEAFF. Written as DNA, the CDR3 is TGTGCCAGCAGCGGGAGACAGACGAACACTGAAGCTTTCTTT.

This CDR3 is CASSTHRGVDGYTF. DNA for the CDR3: TGTGCCAGCAGCACTCACAGGGGTGTGGATGGCTACACCTTC. This chain links TRBV7-2 with TRBJ1-2; 7 nucleotides align to TRBD1. CDR3 length equals 14 residues. V shed 5 bases, J shed 6 bases, and the junction held 9 bases outside the gene matches. CDR1 SGHTA and CDR2 FQGNSA come from the germline V gene. The whole variable domain, filled in from reference TRBV7-2 and TRBJ1-2, reads GAGVSQSPSNKVTEKGKDVELRCDPISGHTALYWYRQSLGQGLEFLIYFQGNSAPDKSGLPSDRFSAERTGGSVSTLTIQRTQQEDSAVYLCASSTHRGVDGYTFGSGTRLTVV.

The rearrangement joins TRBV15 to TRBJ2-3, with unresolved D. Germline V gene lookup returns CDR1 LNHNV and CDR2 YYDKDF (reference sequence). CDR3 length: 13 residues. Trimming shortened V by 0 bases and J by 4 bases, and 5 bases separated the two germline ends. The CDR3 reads CATSRDPPDTQYF. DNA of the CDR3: TGTGCCACCAGCAGAGATCCCCCAGATACGCAGTATTTT.